This T cell receptor beta chain was identified during a study of radiation and T cells in renal cell carcinoma (dated by TCRdb to the early 2020s). For the wider study: Samples were obtained from a clinical trial, in which 15 Gy stereotactic body radiation therapy was delivered to primary renal cell carcinomas and nephrectomy was performed 4 weeks later. TCR beta sequencing covered around 50 samples in total, comprising approximately 25 tumors and about 27 peripheral blood samples. Across all 50 or so samples, under 5,000,000 unique CDR3 nucleotide sequences, encoding about 2,700,000 unique CDR3 amino acid sequences, were identified.

Via the germline V gene (reference sequence), CDR1 is GTSNPN and CDR2 SVGIG. The cysteine opens and the phenylalanine closes a CDR3 of 13 amino acids. Only the CDR3 part of the read is kept: 39 bases, read in frame from the first base. V and J lose 6 bases and 1 base, and a span of 13 bases separates them. Here is what the overall study found, with its caveats: Dynamics of the blood repertoire were not tracked past 4 weeks after treatment. Because pretreatment tumor biopsies were not available, the study could not determine whether clonotypes were already present within the tumor at baseline. The single-armed trial design could not address effects of radiation dose or scheduling on the TCR repertoire. In blood, the top tumor clonotypes increased between baseline and 2 weeks post-radiation and then shrank by 4 weeks, which suggests that tumor-resident clones expanded only transiently.

On this clone: Its recognized antigen is unknown. Per-nucleotide qualities are absent, and no much larger clonotype sits a single base away.

TCR beta libraries were generated from genomic DNA with the immunoSEQ kit, following the manufacturer's recommendations. To prepare the libraries, a first multiplex PCR with proprietary primers was run, followed by a second PCR that added unique barcodes, and a bead cleanup was done after each round. Each sample batch included a kit-provided positive control reaction and a negative control reaction. The final libraries were assessed on an Agilent 4200 TapeStation D1000 ScreenTape, pooled by volume, and quantified by qPCR. Sequencing ran on an Illumina NextSeq500 with a MidOutput 150-cycle cartridge, using 156 Read1 and 15 Index1 cycles with kit custom primers. The pooled library was loaded at 0.8 to 1 pM, with an approximately 20% PhiX control spiked in. The study's processing was this. The vendor-processed data were analyzed in R, and a clonotype was defined as all T cells that share the same CDR3 nucleotide sequence. For clone abundance analyses, frequencies were normalized to the 10,000 most abundant clones in each sample. Public T cell clones, averaging fewer than five per sample, were removed before analysis. An abundance difference of at least 32-fold between compartments was the criterion for calling clonotypes tumor-enriched or baseline blood-enriched. A beta-binomial differential abundance model was applied to find clonotypes that expanded or contracted between blood time points. Tumor-blood repertoire similarity was measured with the Baroni-Urbani and Buser coefficient, and group comparisons used two-tailed Wilcoxon tests in R. In its TCRdb copy, this immuneACCESS table keeps in-frame sequences only and misses some clones. Where compared with another copy, unresolved V genes explain less than half of these, and the others have no known cause. That table supplies the V and J calls and clone size; D and trimming were determined from the DNA. The table for this sample lists approximately 63,000 clones; roughly 79% of them were counted only once. The top ten hold approximately 7% of the sample.

Explained via the paper, the time point label denotes: baseline pretreatment blood. In the paper's terms, the treatment or condition label means: 15 Gy SBRT to primary tumor, nephrectomy 4 weeks later. Serial peripheral blood from radiation-treated patients was sampled at baseline, 2 weeks and 4 weeks after SBRT to track tumor-enriched clonotypes. Every patient had renal cell carcinoma of clear cell pathology. The QIAamp DNA Blood Mini Kit (Qiagen) was used to prepare genomic DNA for TCR sequencing. The analyses included only samples that passed all quality control checks. This clonotype was sampled from a man in his fifties or sixties with renal cell carcinoma. Sequencing used blood, obtained from a patient whose treatment included radiotherapy and nephrectomy. The rearranged segments are TRBV30 and TRBJ2-7, with the D gene call left open. The nucleotides are TGTGCCTGCCGGACCGCTAAATCCTACGAGCAGTACTTC. Translation gives CACRTAKSYEQYF. Supplemented by the reference TRBV30 and TRBJ2-7 proteins around the CDR3, the complete variable domain is SQTIHQWPATLVQPVGSPLSLECTVEGTSNPNLYWYRQAAGRGLQLLFYSVGIGQISSEVPQNLSASRPQDRQFILSSKKLLLSDSGFYLCACRTAKSYEQYFGPGTRLTVT.